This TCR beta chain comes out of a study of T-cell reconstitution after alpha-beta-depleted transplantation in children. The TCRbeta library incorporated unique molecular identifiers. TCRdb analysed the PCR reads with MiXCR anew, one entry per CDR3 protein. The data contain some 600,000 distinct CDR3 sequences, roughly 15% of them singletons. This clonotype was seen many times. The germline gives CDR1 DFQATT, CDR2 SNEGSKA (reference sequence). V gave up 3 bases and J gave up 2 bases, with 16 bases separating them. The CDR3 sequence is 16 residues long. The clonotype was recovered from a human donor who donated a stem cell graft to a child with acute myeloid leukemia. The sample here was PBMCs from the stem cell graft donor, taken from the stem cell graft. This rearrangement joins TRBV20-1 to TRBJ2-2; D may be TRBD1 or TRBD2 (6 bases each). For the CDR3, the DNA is TGCAGTGCTAGGGCAGGGGAGCGGGTCAACACCGGGGAGCTGTTTTTT. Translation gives CSARAGERVNTGELFF.